This is a list of T cell receptor beta chains from one sample in a study of shared clonotypes between healthy human individuals. Here immunoSEQ multiplex PCR was the method, and the copy in TCRdb shows in-frame clones only, minus some. The sample lists over 950,000 clones, about 80% seen once, with more than 0.85% in the top ten. The specimen sequenced was memory CD4+ T cells from PBMCs. Receptors were obtained from a man between 18 and 35 years old in good health. Some clones in this sample may be carry-over from other donors' samples. Both conserved end residues are part of each CDR3. D genes are given only for firm matches. A clone size is listed for some rows: how often the clone was seen (once, few, many), or a class if it is expanded.

abundance | d_gene | j_gene | v_gene | CDR3aa | CDR3nt
- | - | TRBJ1-5 | TRBV6-1 | CASSAGISSNQPQHF | TGTGCCAGCAGTGCAGGGATTTCTAGCAATCAGCCCCAGCATTTT
once | - | TRBJ2-2 | TRBV7-3 | CASSLNLRGNTGELFF | TGTGCCAGCAGCTTAAATCTGCGAGGGAACACCGGGGAGCTGTTTTTT
- | TRBD2 | TRBJ2-5 | TRBV5-1 | CASSLYGLADQETQYF | TGCGCCAGCAGCTTGTACGGACTAGCAGACCAAGAGACCCAGTACTTC
- | - | TRBJ1-2 | TRBV6-1 | CASSSRSFYGYTF | TGTGCCAGCAGTTCACGCAGTTTCTATGGCTACACCTTC
once | - | TRBJ2-7 | TRBV5-1 | CASSLYGALGETYEQYF | TGCGCCAGCAGCTTGTATGGCGCCCTAGGGGAAACCTACGAGCAGTACTTC
- | - | TRBJ2-7 | TRBV7-3 | CASSLTSEGEQYF | TGTGCCAGCAGCTTAACTAGCGAAGGGGAGCAGTACTTC
- | - | TRBJ1-2 | TRBV5-1 | CASSLADPHGYTF | TGCGCCAGCAGCTTGGCCGACCCGCATGGCTACACCTTC
once | TRBD2 | TRBJ2-7 | TRBV2 | CATSDLLAGGIHEQYF | TGTGCCACCAGTGACCTACTAGCGGGAGGAATCCACGAGCAGTACTTC
- | TRBD1 | TRBJ1-1 | TRBV5-1 | CASSRAGGFTEAFF | TGCGCCAGCAGCCGTGCAGGGGGCTTTACTGAAGCTTTCTTT
once | - | TRBJ1-3 | TRBV19 | CASSQAGGYGNTIYF | TGTGCCAGTAGCCAAGCCGGGGGTTATGGAAACACCATATATTTT
many | TRBD1 | TRBJ2-1 | TRBV5-1 | CASSAIPGQGASISSYNEQFF | TGCGCCAGCAGTGCGATTCCGGGACAGGGGGCCTCTATAAGCTCCTACAATGAGCAGTTCTTC
- | - | TRBJ1-4 | TRBV28 | CASSLVRTVNEKLFF | TGTGCCAGCAGTTTGGTTCGGACAGTGAATGAAAAACTGTTTTTT
- | - | TRBJ1-1 | TRBV6-6 | CASSHRNTEAFF | TGTGCCAGCAGCCACAGGAACACTGAAGCTTTCTTT
- | TRBD2 | TRBJ2-3 | TRBV11-3 | CASSSRLATGGGDTQYF | TGTGCCAGCAGCTCTCGACTAGCGACCGGAGGAGGGGATACGCAGTATTTT
- | TRBD1 | TRBJ2-1 | TRBV2 | CASSTGGSIEQFF | TGTGCCAGCAGTACAGGGGGCTCGATTGAGCAGTTCTTC
few | - | TRBJ1-1 | TRBV5-5 | CASSSTVTYPEAFF | TGTGCCAGCAGCTCGACAGTTACGTATCCTGAAGCTTTCTTT
- | - | TRBJ2-7 | TRBV6-5 | CASSYRGESYEQYF | TGTGCCAGCAGTTACAGGGGCGAGTCCTACGAGCAGTACTTC
- | TRBD1 | TRBJ1-4 | TRBV19 | CASRLRDRGIGKLFF | TGTGCCAGCCGACTCCGGGACAGGGGTATCGGAAAACTGTTTTTT
- | - | TRBJ2-1 | TRBV5-5 | CASSLAGNTYNEQFF | TGTGCCAGCAGCTTGGCGGGGAACACCTACAATGAGCAGTTCTTC
- | TRBD2 | TRBJ2-7 | TRBV4-1 | CASSQELLAGHLLYEQYF | TGCGCCAGCAGCCAAGAACTACTAGCGGGTCACCTCCTCTACGAGCAGTACTTC
few | - | TRBJ2-7 | TRBV7-2 | CASSLGPVQGSEQYF | TGTGCCAGCAGCTTAGGCCCCGTACAGGGTTCCGAGCAGTACTTC
- | - | TRBJ2-1 | TRBV28 | CASTKQGRSYNEQFF | TGTGCCAGCACTAAACAGGGGAGGTCCTACAATGAGCAGTTCTTC
few | - | TRBJ2-2 | TRBV11-2 | CASRRWGLAAGELFF | TGTGCCAGCAGGCGTTGGGGTCTGGCGGCCGGGGAGCTGTTTTTT
- | TRBD2 | TRBJ2-3 | TRBV6-1 | CASTAAGNTDTQYF | TGTGCCAGCACGGCAGCGGGGAACACAGATACGCAGTATTTT
- | - | TRBJ2-7 | TRBV2 | CASRPLTGSSYEQYF | TGTGCCAGCAGACCCCTGACTGGTAGCTCCTACGAGCAGTACTTC
few | - | TRBJ2-5 | TRBV5-1 | CASSLPLAETQYF | TGCGCCAGCAGCTTGCCCCTAGCGGAGACCCAGTACTTC
- | TRBD1 | TRBJ2-3 | TRBV29-1 | CSHDRGTDTQYF | TGCAGCCATGACAGGGGTACAGATACGCAGTATTTT
- | TRBD1 | TRBJ1-1 | TRBV18 | CASSLDRAGGAFF | TGTGCCAGCTCACTTGACAGGGCCGGAGGAGCTTTCTTT
- | - | TRBJ1-1 | TRBV7-6 | CASSLTPQGSRVREEAFF | TGTGCCAGCAGCTTAACCCCGCAGGGAAGTAGGGTACGTGAGGAAGCTTTCTTT
few | TRBD1 | TRBJ1-1 | TRBV30 | CAWSVRRTGVNTEAFF | TGTGCCTGGAGTGTACGTAGGACAGGGGTGAACACTGAAGCTTTCTTT
- | TRBD1 | TRBJ1-2 | TRBV19 | CASSMAGGGYTF | TGTGCCAGTAGTATGGCAGGGGGTGGCTACACCTTC
once | TRBD1 | TRBJ1-1 | TRBV28 | CASSFVGLGTGGEAAFF | TGTGCCAGCAGTTTTGTAGGATTGGGGACAGGGGGCGAGGCAGCTTTCTTT
- | - | TRBJ2-1 | TRBV11-3 | CASSLGQGPNEQFF | TGTGCCAGCAGCTTAGGGCAGGGGCCCAATGAGCAGTTCTTC
- | - | TRBJ1-5 | TRBV7-2 | CASSPLPADSNQPQHF | TGTGCCAGCAGCCCGCTGCCAGCCGATAGCAATCAGCCCCAGCATTTT
few | TRBD1 | TRBJ1-1 | TRBV6-1 | CASNRGPVNTEAFF | TGTGCCAGCAACAGGGGGCCGGTGAACACTGAAGCTTTCTTT